This T cell receptor (beta chain) was identified in a study of shared clonotypes between healthy human individuals (dated by TCRdb to about 2020). For the wider study: The cohort included a few men and a couple of women between 18 and 49 years of age. To increase sequencing depth and limit assay-specific biases, different laboratories used diverse techniques to prepare libraries and sequence TCR repertoires. Leukapheresis yielded between about 0.8 and 8.9 billion PBMCs per donor. For each donor, CD4 naive and CD4 memory were each given three plates, CD8 naive was given two plates, and CD8 memory was given one plate. To estimate repertoire size and how much clonotypes are shared between individuals, the study performed deep sequencing of blood TCR repertoires from a few healthy adults.

CD8 naive samples were CD45RO-negative cells positively selected for CCR7, giving a CD45RA+CCR7+ population that excluded TemRA cells. The donors were healthy, HIV-negative adults who had no recently reported acute infections or vaccinations. Only Caucasian adults living in Nashville, Tennessee, USA were represented among the donors. Blood was collected by leukapheresis, and PBMCs were isolated by Ficoll-Histopaque density gradient centrifugation and then cryopreserved in liquid nitrogen vapor phase. Purity and quantity of every magnetically sorted T cell population were checked by analytical flow cytometry. From each sorted fraction, genomic DNA was isolated and quantified by UV absorbance on a Nanodrop 2000c. The CDR3, from cysteine to phenylalanine, totals 15 residues. The DNA shown is the 45-base CDR3, in frame from base 1. Looking up the germline V gene yields CDR1 MNHNS and CDR2 SASEGT. Trimming removed 5 bases from V and 7 bases from J; the gene matches leave 11 bases unexplained.

To note about this clone: No antigen is known for it. No quality values exist for individual bases; no much larger clone is one base distant.

Results and caveats for the whole study, not just this receptor: Pairwise subsampling indicated that sequencing depth was expected to affect the degree of clonotype sharing among donors. Higher generation probabilities were observed for clonotypes shared by all four sorted-subset donors than for non-shared clonotypes. The genetic and exposure-history diversity represented was limited by the small number of donors. Approximately 5% of naive CD4, 3% to 4% of naive CD8, approximately 2% of memory CD4, and around 0.4% of memory CD8 clonotypes were shared across several donors. Incomplete sequencing was indicated by rarefaction of sorted-subset datasets, despite the large sequencing depth. Naive subsets generally had larger estimated clonotype richness than memory subsets. Sampling was restricted to blood, and TCR repertoires in tissue are likely to differ from TCR repertoires in blood.

Using the deep immunoSEQ assay, multiplex PCR amplified TCR CDR3 regions from genomic DNA. Genomic DNA extracted from each cell subset was distributed evenly over all wells of several immunoSEQ 96-well plates, and each plate served as one replicate. For sorted subsets, roughly 200 ng of genomic DNA, equivalent to some 30,000 T cell genomes, went into each replicate PCR. The purified libraries were quantified using a Qubit 3.0 fluorometer, sized with a Bioanalyzer 2100, and then quantified again using the KAPA Library Quantification kit. Every immunoSEQ 96-well plate was sequenced on a separate single-read 150-cycle Illumina NextSeq 550 flow cell. On the authors' methods: Because the immunoSEQ output included only junctional sequences and no quality scores, the filtering could not be the same as the filtering used for full-length reads. To assign V/J genes and CDR3, sequences were annotated using PyIR, a Python wrapper for IgBLAST v1.9, with IMGT germline references. Reads were removed for weak V/J assignments (E-value above 1e-6), missing CDR3, stop codons, out-of-frame junctions, or ambiguous translated residues. V3J clonotypes were defined by identical inferred V gene, J gene, and CDR3 amino acid sequence. The percentage overlap between two repertoires was calculated by dividing the number of shared unique clonotypes by the size of the smaller repertoire. Three approaches were used to assess repertoire richness: RTK rarefaction, the Chao1 estimator, and Recon v2.1 estimates of unobserved clonotypes. OLGA was used to compute generation probabilities for all TCRbeta clonotypes that the gDNA method yielded from a few donors. What TCRdb holds here is the immuneACCESS table cut down to in-frame rearrangements. Part of the clones is not present; checked against another copy, under half of the missing clones reflect an unresolved V gene, and the others are unexplained. V and J calls and clone size are given by that table; D and trimming were obtained from the DNA. The sample table records about 2.1 million clones; roughly 91% of these occur just once. The ten most abundant clones make up about 1.5% of the sample.

Sequenced input: naive CD8+ T cells from PBMCs. The cell subset or site label corresponds to: CD45RA+CCR7+. The TCR comes from a man aged 18-30 years in good health. Some clones in this sample may be carry-over from other donors' samples. The chain joins TRBV6-1 to TRBJ2-5, with 9 central nucleotides matching TRBD2. The nucleotide sequence reads as follows: TGTGCCAGCAGTTTCCGACTAGCGGACTCGTGGACCCAGTACTTC. This sequence encodes CASSFRLADSWTQYF.